The 31 T cell receptor beta chains reported below all come from one sample, sequenced in a study of low-dose radiotherapy and immunotherapy resistance in tumors. Noted time point: after trial treatment. Treatment noted: LDRT plus nivolumab, ipilimumab, low-dose cyclophosphamide and aspirin (RACIN trial). Priming of first-strand cDNA relied on TRAV- and TRBV-specific primers (covering alpha and beta chains). With a constant-region primer and a V-primer adapter, TCRs were subjected to 20 PCR cycles of amplification. Using its own MiXCR run on the reads, TCRdb lists one record per CDR3 protein. This sample has about 30,000 distinct CDR3 sequences, with under 55% found just once. This material consisted of PBMCs, taken after low-dose radiotherapy plus immunotherapy. The receptor source for this set is a male donor with gallbladder cancer.

In this sample, this clonotype turned up many times. J is TRBJ2-2 and V is TRBV3-1; TRBD2 agrees at 11 bases. The CDR3 has 17 residues. Unmatched junction bases numbered 7, after V lost 0 bases and J lost 7 bases. The germline V gene encodes CDR1 LGHDT and CDR2 YNNKEL (reference sequence). The CDR3 here is CASSQDQLAGAHGELFF. The CDR3 DNA sequence: TGTGCCAGCAGCCAAGATCAACTAGCGGGAGCCCACGGGGAGCTGTTTTTT.

Sample share makes this clonotype medium-sized. The genes are TRBV5-1 and TRBJ1-1; D is possibly TRBD1 (5 bases). V was shortened by 4 bases and J by 1 base, with 11 bases between the two germline ends. Germline assignment: CDR1 SGHRS and CDR2 YFSETQ. The length of the CDR3 is 14 residues. CDR3 amino acids: CASSLAGGNTEAFF. As DNA, the CDR3 is TGCGCCAGCAGCCTAGCGGGGGGGAACACTGAAGCTTTCTTT.

A note on this clonotype: A far larger clone differs by one base, so this is likely a read error. The rearrangement joins TRBV5-5 to TRBJ2-5; the D gene is possibly TRBD2 (6 bases). The length of the CDR3 is 14 residues. In germline, CDR1 is SGHKS, CDR2 YYEKEE (reference sequence). The CDR3 is CASSQGSGRETLYF. Here the CDR3 DNA reads TGTGCCAGCAGCCAAGGTAGCGGAAGAGAGACCCTGTACTTC.

The chain has TRBV28 and TRBJ1-3; TRBD1 agrees at 8 bases. Germline trimming cut 5 bases from V and 4 bases from J; bases unmatched to any gene: 7. Germline V lookup: CDR1 MDHEN, CDR2 SYDVKM. The CDR3 runs to 15 residues. CDR3 sequence (DNA): TGTGCCAGCAGTCGACCGACAGGGGTCGGAAACACCATATATTTT. This codes for CASSRPTGVGNTIYF.

The J gene is TRBJ2-3, the V gene TRBV18; D might be TRBD1 or TRBD2, each matching 6 bases. Germline loops: CDR1 KGHSH, CDR2 LQKENI. The CDR3 spans 16 residues. Trimming removed 2 bases from V and 3 bases from J, with 15 bases in between. In DNA form, the CDR3 reads TGTGCCAGCTCACCAAGAGTCGGAGGGGGGACAGATACGCAGTATTTT. Amino acids: CASSPRVGGGTDTQYF.

In this sample, this clonotype turned up a few times. The chain combines TRBV28 with TRBJ2-5; weak D call: TRBD2 (5 bases). V gave up 6 bases and J gave up 2 bases, with 13 bases separating them. This CDR3 comprises 14 residues. From germline, CDR1 is MDHEN and CDR2 SYDVKM. This CDR3 reads CASSLGAGQETQYF. Written as DNA, the CDR3 is TGTGCCAGCAGCTTAGGTGCGGGTCAAGAGACCCAGTACTTC. Combining the CDR3 with reference TRBV28 and TRBJ2-5 gives the whole variable domain DVKVTQSSRYLVKRTGEKVFLECVQDMDHENMFWYRQDPGLGLRLIYFSYDVKMKEKGDIPEGYSVSREKKERFSLILESASTNQTSMYLCASSLGAGQETQYFGPGTRLLVL.

The J gene is TRBJ1-5, the V gene TRBV20-1, with D possibly matching TRBD1 (6 bases). Trimming removed 0 bases at V and 2 bases at J, with 17 bases between. The CDR3 loop spans 17 amino acids. Germline loops: CDR1 DFQATT, CDR2 SNEGSKA (reference sequence). The CDR3 region has the DNA TGCAGTGCTAGAGATGCTGGGGGCCTAGGGGGCAATCAGCCCCAGCATTTT. Amino acids: CSARDAGGLGGNQPQHF.

The chain has TRBV11-2 and TRBJ2-5; TRBD1 agrees at 7 bases. In germline, CDR1 is SGHAT, CDR2 FQNNGV. The CDR3 totals 15 residues. The J segment lost 2 bases and the V segment lost 6 bases, leaving 9 bases of the junction unmatched. The CDR3 DNA follows: TGTGCCAGCAGTTACACAGGGGTTCTACAAGAGACCCAGTACTTC. Its translation: CASSYTGVLQETQYF.

The chain employs TRBV20-1 and TRBJ2-5, with 10 bases fitting TRBD2. The CDR3 spans 16 residues. Germline CDR1 is DFQATT and CDR2 is SNEGSKA (reference sequence). V was clipped by 2 bases and J by 2 bases; unmatched bases: 8. DNA for the CDR3: TGCAGTGCTAGACTAGCGGGAGTCCGGGGTCAAGAGACCCAGTACTTC. Protein product: CSARLAGVRGQETQYF.

This clonotype was counted at least ten times. The chain has TRBV28 and TRBJ2-2, with 10 bases that match TRBD1. CDR3 length equals 14 residues. Germline V gene sequence: CDR1 MDHEN, CDR2 SYDVKM. The V gene end was trimmed by 6 bases and the J gene end by 7 bases; junction bases not matched to a gene: 5. The CDR3 reads CASRSDRGIGELFF. Here the CDR3 DNA reads TGTGCCAGCAGATCGGACAGGGGGATCGGGGAGCTGTTTTTT.

Comment on this clonotype: The DNA is left out, because the CDR3 cannot be placed on it with certainty; the CDR3 is given as TCRdb lists it. V usage is TRBV19 and J usage is TRBJ2-2; the DNA was not used to check the table's D call, TRBD1. Including both end residues, the CDR3 is 18 amino acids long. Germline V gene lookup returns CDR1 LNHDA and CDR2 SQIVND (reference sequence). CDR3 amino acids: CASSIGTGVPGELFFFFF.

Worth noting for this clonotype: A far larger clone is a single base away, which makes a read error likely. The chain is built from TRBV11-1 and TRBJ2-1, with a possible D match to TRBD2 (6 bases). The CDR3 is 13 amino acids. Germline V gives CDR1 SGHAT, CDR2 FQDESV (reference sequence). Trimming pared 3 bases from V and 10 bases from J, leaving 13 bases between. The CDR3 sequence is CASSFGGRHEQFF. CDR3 coding DNA: TGTGCCAGCAGCTTTGGAGGGAGACACGAGCAGTTCTTC.

The chain couples TRBV5-1 to TRBJ2-5; TRBD2 aligns across 8 bases. Germline CDR1 SGHRS, CDR2 YFSETQ. The CDR3 is made up of 16 amino acids. V was clipped by 3 bases and J by 4 bases; unmatched bases: 11. CDR3 sequence: CASSSGAGAGIETQYF. For the CDR3, the DNA is TGCGCCAGCAGCTCGGGAGCGGGGGCAGGGATAGAGACCCAGTACTTC.

The chain combines TRBV6-2 or TRBV6-3 with TRBJ2-2; 12 bases are shared with TRBD2. With 0 bases clipped from V and 9 bases from J, the junction kept 5 bases outside the gene matches. In germline, CDR1 is MNHEY, CDR2 SVGEGT. This CDR3 has 16 residues. The CDR3 is CASSYSLAGGQRELFF. CDR3 DNA sequence: TGTGCCAGCAGTTACTCGCTAGCGGGGGGGCAAAGGGAGCTGTTTTTT.

The chain carries TRBV28 and TRBJ2-2; D uncertain. This CDR3 region has 16 residues. V lost 3 bases and J lost 1, with 12 bases in between. The germline V gene encodes CDR1 MDHEN and CDR2 SYDVKM. CDR3 bases: TGTGCCAGCAGTTTCCGGACGGACGGGAACACCGGGGAGCTGTTTTTT. This sequence encodes CASSFRTDGNTGELFF.

A note on this clonotype: A read error likely explains this, since a far larger clone differs by one base. The chain uses TRBV5-6 and TRBJ2-1; D is undetermined. Per the germline V gene, CDR1 is SGHDT and CDR2 is YYEEEE. This CDR3 has 13 amino acids. Trimming removed 6 bases at V and 13 bases at J, with 20 bases between. CDR3 amino acids: CASTIRSQETQFF. In nucleotides, the CDR3 is TGTGCCAGCACTATACGGTCACAAGAGACCCAGTTCTTC.

This clonotype was seen repeatedly, ten times or more. The rearrangement links TRBV19 to TRBJ1-6; D is unclear. V lost 10 bases and J 1 base, leaving 14 bases between the germline ends. Germline lookup yields CDR1 LNHDA and CDR2 SQIVND (reference sequence). The CDR3 runs 15 residues. CDR3: CATTGEASYNSPLHF. The CDR3 DNA follows: TGTGCCACTACTGGGGAGGCTTCCTATAATTCACCCCTCCACTTT.

This clonotype came up many times. The rearrangement uses TRBV20-1 and TRBJ2-1, with a weak D call TRBD2 (5 bases). From germline, CDR1 is DFQATT and CDR2 SNEGSKA (reference sequence). This CDR3 contains 12 residues. V was clipped by 0 bases and J by 7 bases, with 7 bases between them. DNA of the CDR3: TGCAGTGCTAGAGATGGAGGTAATGAGCAGTTCTTC. This codes for CSARDGGNEQFF.

This clonotype has only a few counts. The V gene is TRBV28, the J gene TRBJ1-2; TRBD1 might be the D (5 bases). V lost 6 bases and J lost 8, with 25 bases in between. The CDR3 length is 16 residues. Germline lookup yields CDR1 MDHEN and CDR2 SYDVKM. The CDR3 nucleotides read TGTGCCAGCAGCCCCGCCGGGACGGAGAGCCTATACGGCTACACCTTC. Translated, it gives CASSPAGTESLYGYTF.

The chain joins TRBV5-1 to TRBJ2-1, with a possible D match to TRBD1 (8 bases). V lost 4 bases and J 5 bases, leaving 16 bases between the germline ends. The length of the CDR3 is 15 residues. Germline V CDR1 and CDR2: SGHRS, YFSETQ. In nucleotides, the CDR3 is TGCGCCAGCAGCCTGCGACAGGGGAGGGACAATGAGCAGTTCTTC. Amino acids: CASSLRQGRDNEQFF.

CDR3 sequence (DNA): TGCGCCAGCAGCAGGGGCTTTGATGGAAACACCATATATTTT. It encodes CASSRGFDGNTIYF. The chain employs TRBV10-2 and TRBJ1-3; possibly TRBD1 for D (6 bases). Germline V gene sequence: CDR1 WSHSY, CDR2 SAAADI. The V gene lost 6 bases and the J gene lost 3 bases, with 12 bases spanning the gap. CDR3 length: 14 residues.

The sample holds many counts of this clonotype. The V gene is TRBV19, the J gene TRBJ2-1; D is possibly TRBD2 (5 bases). V gave up 2 bases and J gave up 7 bases, with 9 bases separating them. The CDR3 totals 13 residues. Germline CDR1 and CDR2: LNHDA and SQIVND (reference sequence). The CDR3 region has the DNA TGTGCCAGTAGTATAAACGGGAAAAATGAGCAGTTCTTC. Translated: CASSINGKNEQFF.

V gene TRBV6-2 or TRBV6-3 combines with J gene TRBJ1-4, with D uncertain. Germline V CDR1 and CDR2: MNHEY, SVGEGT. Trimming took 6 bases from V and 0 from J, leaving 14 bases between them. This CDR3 has 16 residues. The CDR3 sequence: CASRQLALATNEKLFF. CDR3 coding DNA: TGTGCCAGCAGACAGCTCGCCCTTGCAACTAATGAAAAACTGTTTTTT.

There are many counts of this clonotype. The chain links TRBV3-1 to TRBJ1-2; 9 bases fit TRBD1. After removal of 7 bases from V and 8 bases from J, the junction contained 8 bases not matched to a gene. This CDR3 contains 13 residues. CDR1 is LGHDT and CDR2 is YNNKEL in the germline V gene (reference sequence). The CDR3 loop is CASTPGQGRGYTF. In nucleotides, the CDR3 is TGTGCCAGCACCCCGGGACAGGGACGCGGCTACACCTTC.

V gene TRBV28 combines with J gene TRBJ2-3, with unresolved D. V gave up 2 bases and J gave up 1 base, with 13 bases separating them. The germline V gene encodes CDR1 MDHEN and CDR2 SYDVKM. This CDR3 comprises 16 residues. Here the CDR3 DNA reads TGTGCCAGCAGTTTACCTAGATCCCTTGGCACAGATACGCAGTATTTT. Protein product: CASSLPRSLGTDTQYF.

By sample fraction, this clonotype is medium-sized (0.01 to 0.1%). This rearrangement joins TRBV28 to TRBJ2-7; tentatively, D is TRBD2 (5 bases). Germline loops: CDR1 MDHEN, CDR2 SYDVKM. V was trimmed by 11 bases and J by 0 bases, leaving 8 bases between them. This CDR3 comprises 11 residues. The CDR3 reads CAARGSYEQYF. In DNA form, the CDR3 reads TGTGCCGCCCGGGGCTCCTACGAGCAGTACTTC.

This clonotype was detected ten times or more. This chain connects TRBV2 to TRBJ2-2, with 10 bases lining up with TRBD2. The CDR3 runs to 15 residues. Germline lookup yields CDR1 SNHLY and CDR2 FYNNEI. The V gene end was trimmed by 6 bases and the J gene end by 6 bases; junction bases not matched to a gene: 7. The CDR3 DNA reads as TGTGCCAGCAGCACCCTAGCGGGAGTTTCCGGGGAGCTGTTTTTT. Encoded protein: CASSTLAGVSGELFF.

This clonotype was seen many times. V gene TRBV4-2 combines with J gene TRBJ2-2; D gene ambiguous. The length of the CDR3 is 15 residues. Looked up from germline, CDR1 is LGHNA and CDR2 is YNFKEQ. Trimming cost V 4 bases and J 1 base, with 10 bases left between them. CDR3 coding DNA: TGTGCCAGCAGCCCCCCCCTAGAGAACACCGGGGAGCTGTTTTTT. Translated: CASSPPLENTGELFF.

The rearrangement joins TRBV7-3 to TRBJ2-1; D remains unclear. V was trimmed by 4 bases and J by 6 bases, leaving 7 bases between them. The CDR3 is made up of 12 amino acids. Germline V gene lookup returns CDR1 SGHTA and CDR2 FQGTGA. The CDR3 loop is CASSSSGNEQFF. The CDR3 region has the DNA TGTGCCAGCAGCTCATCGGGCAATGAGCAGTTCTTC. Variable domain in full (rest from reference TRBV7-3 and TRBJ2-1): GAGVSQTPSNKVTEKGKYVELRCDPISGHTALYWYRQSLGQGPEFLIYFQGTGAADDSGLPNDRFFAVRPEGSVSTLKIQRTERGDSAVYLCASSSSGNEQFFGPGTRLTVL.

This clonotype was detected ten times or more. This chain connects TRBV20-1 to TRBJ2-1, with 7 bases matching TRBD2. Germline assignment: CDR1 DFQATT and CDR2 SNEGSKA (reference sequence). There are 15 residues in the CDR3. With 0 bases clipped from V and 1 base from J, the junction kept 3 bases outside the gene matches. The CDR3 nucleotides are TGCAGTGCTAGAGATCTCGGGGGGTCCTACAATGAGCAGTTCTTC. Amino acids: CSARDLGGSYNEQFF.

This clonotype qualifies as medium-sized. The chain combines TRBV5-4 with TRBJ2-7; D might be TRBD1 (6 bases). Germline V lookup: CDR1 SGHNT, CDR2 YYREEE (reference sequence). Trimming shortened V by 2 bases and J by 3 bases, and 12 bases separated the two germline ends. CDR3 length: 14 residues. DNA for the CDR3: TGTGCCAGCAGCTTAGTCCAGGGGAGCTACGAGCAGTACTTC. This translates into CASSLVQGSYEQYF.